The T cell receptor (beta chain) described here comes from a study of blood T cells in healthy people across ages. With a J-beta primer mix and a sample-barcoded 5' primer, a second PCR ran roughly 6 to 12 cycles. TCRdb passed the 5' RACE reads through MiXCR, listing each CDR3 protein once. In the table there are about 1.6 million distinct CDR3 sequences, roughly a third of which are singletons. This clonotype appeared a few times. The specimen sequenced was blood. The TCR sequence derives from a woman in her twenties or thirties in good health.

The CDR3 spells CSLFPGQPYEQYF. DNA of the CDR3: TGCAGTCTTTTTCCGGGACAGCCCTACGAGCAGTACTTC. The chain couples TRBV20-1 to TRBJ2-7; TRBD1 agrees at 7 bases. Germline CDR1 and CDR2: DFQATT and SNEGSKA (reference sequence). The CDR3 consists of 13 residues. V was clipped by 8 bases and J by 2 bases; unmatched bases: 9.